A selection of T cell receptor beta chains follows, all from one sample in a study of PD-L1 blockade in urothelial cancer. The assay was immunoSEQ multiplex PCR, and TCRdb's table has in-frame clones only and misses some. The data contain around 86,000 clones, 70% to 90% of them singletons. The source material was PBMCs, sampled around atezolizumab (anti-PD-L1) treatment. These receptors all come from a middle-aged man with urothelial cancer. CDR3s include the opening cysteine and the closing phenylalanine or tryptophan. The D gene is left open where the match is weak. Expanded clones are given a class, and other clones once, few, many or no size at all.

TRBJ2-5,TRBD1,-,TRBV6-5,TGTGCCAGCAGTCTAGGGGGCCAGGGCTTAAAGACCCAGTACTTC,CASSLGGQGLKTQYF
TRBJ1-5,-,many,TRBV6-4,TGTGCCAGTGCTACAGGGAGAGGACAGCCCCAGCATTTT,CASATGRGQPQHF
TRBJ2-3,TRBD1,-,TRBV30,TGTGCCTGGAGCGCCGGACAGGGGCATACGCAGTATTTT,CAWSAGQGHTQYF
TRBJ2-4,-,-,TRBV30,TGTGCCTGGACCCATCCGGGGATGGACATTCAGTACTTC,CAWTHPGMDIQYF
TRBJ2-7,-,-,TRBV4-1,TGCGCCAGCAGCCAAGATCGTGGCGGCCGACGGGTCGAGCAGTACTTC,CASSQDRGGRRVEQYF
TRBJ2-2,TRBD1,-,TRBV7-9,TGTGCCAGCAGCGGACAGGGGTTAGACGGCACCGGGGAGCTGTTTTTT,CASSGQGLDGTGELFF
TRBJ1-1,-,-,TRBV30,TGTGCCTGGATACTTTCGGGGGGCTGGGGTACTGAAGCTTTCTTT,CAWILSGGWGTEAFF
TRBJ1-5,TRBD1,-,TRBV7-9,TGTGCCAGCAGCCGCACCGGGACAGGGGGGCAGCCCCAGCATTTT,CASSRTGTGGQPQHF
TRBJ2-3,-,once,TRBV6-5,TGTGCCAGCAGTCCCGGGTTCACAGATACGCAGTATTTT,CASSPGFTDTQYF
TRBJ1-4,TRBD1,-,TRBV5-6,TGTGCCAGCAGCCTAGGGACAGGGTTGGATGAAAAACTGTTTTTT,CASSLGTGLDEKLFF
TRBJ2-2,-,-,TRBV5-1,TGCGCCAGCAGCTCGACTGGCCCTCTCACCGGGGAGCTGTTTTTT,CASSSTGPLTGELFF
TRBJ2-7,TRBD2,-,TRBV28,TGTGCCAGCAGTTCCCTGACTAGCGGGAGTGCCGAGCAGTACTTC,CASSSLTSGSAEQYF
TRBJ2-3,-,-,TRBV9,TGTGCCAGCAGTGACACCATAAGCGGAGGAAGCACAGATACGCAGTATTTT,CASSDTISGGSTDTQYF
TRBJ2-7,TRBD2,-,TRBV15,TGTGCCACCAGCAGAGGCAGGGGAGCGGGAGCGAGCTCCTACGAGCAGTACTTC,CATSRGRGAGASSYEQYF
TRBJ2-7,-,-,TRBV5-1,TGCGCCAGCAGCTTGGCCCCTCTAGCTCCCGAGCAGTACTTC,CASSLAPLAPEQYF
TRBJ2-1,-,-,TRBV6-5,TGTGCCAGCAGTTACCGAGGGTCCTACAATGAGCAGTTCTTC,CASSYRGSYNEQFF
TRBJ1-1,-,-,TRBV5-1,TGCGCCAGTACCTCAGGGGATCCCGACACTGAAGCTTTCTTT,CASTSGDPDTEAFF
TRBJ2-1,TRBD1,once,TRBV7-9,TGTGCCAGCAGCAAACAGGGGCCGCTAGGCTACAATGAGCAGTTCTTC,CASSKQGPLGYNEQFF
TRBJ1-1,-,-,TRBV27,TGTGCCAGCAGGGGGGGACGGTTTATGAACACTGAAGCTTTCTTT,CASRGGRFMNTEAFF
TRBJ2-7,TRBD2,-,TRBV6-6,TGTGCCAGCAGTCCCTCCGGGACTAGCGGATCCTACGAGCAGTACTTC,CASSPSGTSGSYEQYF
TRBJ1-2,TRBD1,-,TRBV19,TGTGCCAGTAGTATGGGACAGGGGTATGGCTACACCTTC,CASSMGQGYGYTF
TRBJ2-7,TRBD1,-,TRBV20-1,TGCAGTGCTTCTACAGGGGGAGAGCAGTACTTC,CSASTGGEQYF
TRBJ1-3,-,-,TRBV30,TGTGCCTGGAGTGTTCACTCTGGAAACACCATATATTTT,CAWSVHSGNTIYF
TRBJ2-5,TRBD2,-,TRBV4-1,TGCGCCAGCAGCCAAGATCTCGGGACTAGGGCCGAGACCCAGTACTTC,CASSQDLGTRAETQYF
TRBJ2-7,TRBD2,once,TRBV5-4,TGTGCCAGCAGCTGGAGGGGGCTAGCGGGAGCCTACGAGCAGTACTTC,CASSWRGLAGAYEQYF
TRBJ2-7,-,-,TRBV5-1,TGCGCCAGCAGCTTGCTCGGACAAGACTTCGAGCAGTACTTC,CASSLLGQDFEQYF
TRBJ2-3,TRBD1,-,TRBV6-6,TGTGCCAGCAGCTCCGGGACAGGGGACACAGATACGCAGTATTTT,CASSSGTGDTDTQYF
TRBJ2-7,TRBD1,-,TRBV5-6,TGTGCCAGCAGTTGGGACAGGGGCAACGAGCAGTACTTC,CASSWDRGNEQYF
TRBJ1-1,TRBD1,-,TRBV27,TGTGCCAGCAGTTGGGGAGGGAATCCAGGGGGCGGATGGGCTGCTTTCTTT,CASSWGGNPGGGWAAFF
TRBJ1-4,TRBD1,-,TRBV2,TGTGCCAGCAGCCTTCAGGGGGCGCTAATTGAAAAACTGTTTTTT,CASSLQGALIEKLFF
TRBJ1-4,-,-,TRBV9,TGTGCCAGCAGCGTAGACATGGGGCCTGAAAAACTGTTTTTT,CASSVDMGPEKLFF
TRBJ1-3,-,-,TRBV21-1,TGTGCCAGCGGGCAGGGGCCGGAGAGCTCTGGAAACACCATATATTTT,CASGQGPESSGNTIYF
TRBJ1-2,TRBD1,-,TRBV5-4,TGTGCCAGCAGCCCCGACAGGGGACTTAACTATGGCTACACCTTC,CASSPDRGLNYGYTF
TRBJ1-5,-,-,TRBV28,TGTGCCAGCCAATTCCGGGGAAATCAGCCCCAGCATTTT,CASQFRGNQPQHF
TRBJ2-5,-,once,TRBV9,TGTGCCAGCAGCGTAGCTCCCCAGGGGGGAGAGACCCAGTACTTC,CASSVAPQGGETQYF
TRBJ2-1,-,-,TRBV5-4,TGTGCCAGCAGCTTGGGGGGCCACAAGTCAGATGAGCAGTTCTTC,CASSLGGHKSDEQFF
TRBJ1-1,-,-,TRBV19,TGTGCCACCCTTAGTATCGGGATGAACACTGAAGCTTTCTTT,CATLSIGMNTEAFF
TRBJ2-5,TRBD2,-,TRBV18,TGTGCCAGCTCACCCATCGGGAGGGAGACCCAGTACTTC,CASSPIGRETQYF
TRBJ2-1,TRBD2,-,TRBV11-2,TGTGCCAGCAGCTCCCCCCGGACTAGCTCTAGCTCCTACAATGAGCAGTTCTTC,CASSSPRTSSSSYNEQFF
TRBJ1-1,-,-,TRBV11-2,TGTGCCAGCAGCTTAGCCCTGGGGGGGGCTCGAGTGAACACTGAAGCTTTCTTT,CASSLALGGARVNTEAFF
TRBJ1-1,-,-,TRBV19,TGTGCCAGTAGGGTGAATGGAGGAGGTCCTGAAGCTTTCTTT,CASRVNGGGPEAFF
TRBJ1-2,TRBD1,-,TRBV29-1,TGCAGCGTCGACAGGGGGCGGGGTGGCTACACCTTC,CSVDRGRGGYTF
TRBJ2-1,-,-,TRBV4-2,TGTGCCAGCAGCCAAGACGCGGAGGGCCTGGGCTCCTACAATGAGCAGTTCTTC,CASSQDAEGLGSYNEQFF
TRBJ2-1,TRBD2,-,TRBV5-1,TGCGCCAGCAGCTTGGTACCCGGGGGGGGAAACAATGAGCAGTTCTTC,CASSLVPGGGNNEQFF
TRBJ1-1,-,-,TRBV4-2,TGTGCCAGCAGCCAAGACGCGGGGAACACTGAAGCTTTCTTT,CASSQDAGNTEAFF
TRBJ1-5,-,-,TRBV19,TGTGCCAGTAGTGGGCTCTCCGTCAATCAGCCCCAGCATTTT,CASSGLSVNQPQHF
TRBJ1-5,-,-,TRBV5-8,TGTGCCAGCAGCTTGGGTTATCCCAATCAGCCCCAGCATTTT,CASSLGYPNQPQHF
TRBJ2-1,TRBD2,-,TRBV25-1,TGTGCCAGCAGTGATCGGACTAGAGGCGATGAGCAGTTCTTC,CASSDRTRGDEQFF
TRBJ1-1,-,few,TRBV18,TGTGCCAGCTCACCAACAGGGTTTGGCACTGAAGCTTTCTTT,CASSPTGFGTEAFF
TRBJ2-3,-,once,TRBV9,TGTGCCAGCAGCCTGGACAACCCGGCGACAGATACGCAGTATTTT,CASSLDNPATDTQYF
TRBJ2-7,TRBD2,-,TRBV7-9,TGTGCCAGCAGCTTAGGGGAACTAGCGGGAGGAGAGCAGTACTTC,CASSLGELAGGEQYF
TRBJ2-1,-,-,TRBV5-3,TGTGCCAGAAGGCGGGGCATTTTGAATGAGCAGTTCTTC,CARRRGILNEQFF
TRBJ2-7,TRBD2,once,TRBV28,TGTGCCAGCAGTTTTCCGGGACTAGCGGGAGTCGAGCAGTACTTC,CASSFPGLAGVEQYF
TRBJ2-1,-,-,TRBV2,TGTGCCAGCAGTGAAGCTAAGCGAGCCCTTCGGAATGAGCAGTTCTTC,CASSEAKRALRNEQFF
TRBJ2-7,TRBD1,-,TRBV6-5,TGTGCCAGCAGTACAACCGGGACAGCAGTCTACGAGCAGTACTTC,CASSTTGTAVYEQYF
TRBJ2-7,-,-,TRBV27,TGTGCCAGCAGGACCGGACTCCTCTCCTACGAGCAGTACTTC,CASRTGLLSYEQYF
TRBJ2-5,-,-,TRBV10-2,TGCGCCAGCAGTGCCCTTACAATCCAAGAGACCCAGTACTTC,CASSALTIQETQYF
TRBJ1-5,TRBD1,-,TRBV19,TGTGCCAGTAACCCGCAGGGGGGCCCTAAAAATCAGCCCCAGCATTTT,CASNPQGGPKNQPQHF
TRBJ1-4,-,-,TRBV11-3,TGTGCCAGCAGCTCAAGAGGGAGTACTAATGAAAAACTGTTTTTT,CASSSRGSTNEKLFF